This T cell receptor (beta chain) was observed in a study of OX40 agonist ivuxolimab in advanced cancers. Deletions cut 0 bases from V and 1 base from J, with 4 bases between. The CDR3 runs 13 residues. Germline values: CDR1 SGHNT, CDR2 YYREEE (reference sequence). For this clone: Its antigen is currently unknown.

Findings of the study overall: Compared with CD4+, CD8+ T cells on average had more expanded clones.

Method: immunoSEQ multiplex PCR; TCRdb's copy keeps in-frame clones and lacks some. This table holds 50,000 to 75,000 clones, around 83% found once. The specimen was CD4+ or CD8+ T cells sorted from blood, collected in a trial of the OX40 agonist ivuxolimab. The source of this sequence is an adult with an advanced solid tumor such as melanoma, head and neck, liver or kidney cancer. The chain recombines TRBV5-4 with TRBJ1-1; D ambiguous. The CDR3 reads CASSLAANTEAFF. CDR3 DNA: TGTGCCAGCAGCTTGGCGGCGAACACTGAAGCTTTCTTT.